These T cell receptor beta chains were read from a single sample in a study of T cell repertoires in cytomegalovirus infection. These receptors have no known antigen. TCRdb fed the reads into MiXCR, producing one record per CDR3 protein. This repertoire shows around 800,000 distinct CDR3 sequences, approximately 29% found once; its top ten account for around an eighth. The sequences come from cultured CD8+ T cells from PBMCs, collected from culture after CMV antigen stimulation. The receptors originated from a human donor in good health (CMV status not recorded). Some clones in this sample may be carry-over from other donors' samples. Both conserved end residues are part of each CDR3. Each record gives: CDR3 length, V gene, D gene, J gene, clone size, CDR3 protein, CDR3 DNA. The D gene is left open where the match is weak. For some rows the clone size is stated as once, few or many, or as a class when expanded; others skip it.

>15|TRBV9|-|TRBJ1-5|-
CASSVGAIGNQPQHF
TGTGCCAGCAGCGTAGGAGCTATAGGCAATCAGCCCCAGCATTTT
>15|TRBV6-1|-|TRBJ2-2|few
CASWLYSANTGELFF
TGTGCCAGCTGGCTCTATTCCGCGAACACCGGGGAGCTGTTTTTT
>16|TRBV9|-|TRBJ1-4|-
CASSPGQRIFNEKLFF
TGTGCCAGCAGCCCCGGACAGAGAATCTTTAATGAAAAACTGTTTTTT
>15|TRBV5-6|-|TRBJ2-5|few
CASSLIWGVQETQYF
TGTGCCAGCAGCTTGATCTGGGGAGTCCAAGAGACCCAGTACTTC
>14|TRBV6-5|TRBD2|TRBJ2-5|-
CASSYGRGQETQYF
TGTGCCAGCAGTTACGGGCGGGGGCAAGAGACCCAGTACTTC
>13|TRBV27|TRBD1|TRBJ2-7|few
CASTPSGGYEQYF
TGTGCCAGCACCCCATCAGGGGGTTACGAGCAGTACTTC
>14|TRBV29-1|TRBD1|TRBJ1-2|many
CSVEGDRGPYGYTF
TGCAGCGTTGAAGGGGACAGGGGACCCTATGGCTACACCTTC
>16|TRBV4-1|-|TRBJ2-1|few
CASSPLTGGLYNEQFF
TGCGCCAGCAGCCCCCTAACGGGGGGCCTGTACAATGAGCAGTTCTTC
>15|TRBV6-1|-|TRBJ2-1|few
CASSDYRDSYNEQFF
TGTGCCAGCAGTGACTACCGGGACTCCTACAATGAGCAGTTCTTC
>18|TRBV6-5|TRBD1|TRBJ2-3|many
CASESPHRGYWSTDTQYF
TGTGCCAGCGAATCCCCCCACAGGGGTTATTGGAGCACAGATACGCAGTATTTT
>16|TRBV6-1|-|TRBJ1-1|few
CASSEIAGPLNTEAFF
TGTGCCAGCAGTGAAATTGCGGGGCCTCTGAACACTGAAGCTTTCTTT
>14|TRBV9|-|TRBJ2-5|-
CASSPQGRQETQYF
TGTGCCAGCAGCCCCCAAGGCAGGCAAGAGACCCAGTACTTC
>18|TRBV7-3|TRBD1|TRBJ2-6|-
CASSPPATGGLGANVLTF
TGTGCCAGCAGCCCGCCGGCGACAGGGGGCTTAGGGGCCAACGTCCTGACTTTC
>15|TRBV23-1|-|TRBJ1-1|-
CASSHPQGLNTEAFF
TGCGCCAGCAGTCATCCACAAGGACTGAACACTGAAGCTTTCTTT
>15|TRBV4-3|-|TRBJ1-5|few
CASSFSPGGNQPQHF
TGCGCCAGCAGCTTTTCCCCGGGGGGCAATCAGCCCCAGCATTTT
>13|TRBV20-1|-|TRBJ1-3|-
CSGAASSGNTIYF
TGCAGTGGGGCCGCAAGCTCTGGAAACACCATATATTTT
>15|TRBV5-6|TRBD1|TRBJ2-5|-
CASSPRGLGQETQYF
TGTGCCAGCAGCCCCAGGGGGTTAGGCCAAGAGACCCAGTACTTC
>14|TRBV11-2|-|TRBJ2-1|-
CASSFGKKVDEQFF
TGTGCCAGCAGCTTCGGCAAAAAAGTCGATGAGCAGTTCTTC
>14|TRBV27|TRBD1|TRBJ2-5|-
CASQTRGREETQYF
TGTGCCAGCCAGACCAGGGGGCGCGAAGAGACCCAGTACTTC
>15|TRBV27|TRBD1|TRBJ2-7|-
CASRGWTGVAYEQYF
TGTGCCAGCAGGGGTTGGACAGGAGTTGCCTACGAGCAGTACTTC
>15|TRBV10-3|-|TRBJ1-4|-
CAISDYNRGDEKLFF
TGTGCCATCAGTGACTATAACAGAGGGGATGAAAAACTGTTTTTT
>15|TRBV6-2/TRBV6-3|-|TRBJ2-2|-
CASLEVGSTTGELFF
TGTGCCAGCCTCGAAGTGGGGTCGACCACCGGGGAGCTGTTTTTT
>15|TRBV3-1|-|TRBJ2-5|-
CASSQDRVPPETQYF
TGTGCCAGCAGCCAAGACAGGGTTCCCCCTGAGACCCAGTACTTC
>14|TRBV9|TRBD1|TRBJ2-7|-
CASSGGTGLNEQYF
TGTGCCAGCAGCGGCGGGACAGGGCTGAACGAGCAGTACTTC
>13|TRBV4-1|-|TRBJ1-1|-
CASSHRDASEAFF
TGCGCCAGCAGCCACCGGGACGCCTCTGAAGCTTTCTTT
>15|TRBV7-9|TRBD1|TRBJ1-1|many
CASSSTGTGGTEAFF
TGTGCCAGCAGCTCTACTGGGACAGGGGGCACTGAAGCTTTCTTT
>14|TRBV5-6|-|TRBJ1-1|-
CASSFPGDGTEAFF
TGTGCCAGCAGCTTTCCGGGAGATGGCACTGAAGCTTTCTTT
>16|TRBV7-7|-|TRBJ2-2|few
CASSPEGQGAGGELFF
TGTGCTAGCAGCCCCGAGGGGCAAGGGGCCGGCGGGGAGCTGTTTTTT
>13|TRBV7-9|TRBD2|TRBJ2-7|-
CASSLAGEGEQYF
TGTGCCAGCAGCCTAGCGGGGGAAGGGGAGCAGTACTTC
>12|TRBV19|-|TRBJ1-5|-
CASSIGFLEQHF
TGTGCCAGTAGTATAGGGTTTCTGGAACAGCATTTT
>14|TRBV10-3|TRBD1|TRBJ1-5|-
CAISTDRGNEPQHF
TGTGCCATCAGTACGGACAGGGGTAATGAGCCCCAGCATTTT
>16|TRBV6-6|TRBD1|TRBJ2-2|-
CASSYWAQGDTGELFF
TGTGCCAGCAGTTACTGGGCACAGGGGGACACCGGGGAGCTGTTTTTT
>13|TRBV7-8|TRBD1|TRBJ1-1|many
CASSLTVDREAFF
TGTGCCAGCAGCCTCACCGTGGACAGGGAAGCTTTCTTT
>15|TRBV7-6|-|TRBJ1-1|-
CASSLVEALSAEAFF
TGTGCCAGCAGCTTAGTTGAGGCCCTGAGCGCTGAAGCTTTCTTT
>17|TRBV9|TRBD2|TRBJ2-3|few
CASSAPLAGGSTDTQYF
TGTGCCAGCAGCGCTCCTCTAGCGGGGGGAAGCACAGATACGCAGTATTTT
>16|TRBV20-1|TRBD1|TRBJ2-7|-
CSARDPGGAVAYEQYF
TGCAGTGCTAGAGATCCAGGGGGCGCGGTGGCCTACGAGCAGTACTTC
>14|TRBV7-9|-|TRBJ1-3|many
CASSHKRSGNTIYF
TGTGCCAGCAGCCATAAACGCTCTGGAAACACCATATATTTT
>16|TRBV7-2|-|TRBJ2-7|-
CARSPPGTLISYEQYF
TGTGCCAGAAGCCCCCCCGGGACACTAATCTCCTACGAGCAGTACTTC
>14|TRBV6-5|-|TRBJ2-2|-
CASSGREHGGELFF
TGTGCCAGCAGTGGACGGGAACACGGCGGGGAGCTGTTTTTT
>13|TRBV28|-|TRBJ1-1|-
CAVRQEMNTEAFF
TGTGCCGTACGACAGGAGATGAACACTGAAGCTTTCTTT
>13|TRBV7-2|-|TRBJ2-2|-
CASKRSNTGELFF
TGTGCCAGCAAAAGGAGTAACACCGGGGAGCTGTTTTTT